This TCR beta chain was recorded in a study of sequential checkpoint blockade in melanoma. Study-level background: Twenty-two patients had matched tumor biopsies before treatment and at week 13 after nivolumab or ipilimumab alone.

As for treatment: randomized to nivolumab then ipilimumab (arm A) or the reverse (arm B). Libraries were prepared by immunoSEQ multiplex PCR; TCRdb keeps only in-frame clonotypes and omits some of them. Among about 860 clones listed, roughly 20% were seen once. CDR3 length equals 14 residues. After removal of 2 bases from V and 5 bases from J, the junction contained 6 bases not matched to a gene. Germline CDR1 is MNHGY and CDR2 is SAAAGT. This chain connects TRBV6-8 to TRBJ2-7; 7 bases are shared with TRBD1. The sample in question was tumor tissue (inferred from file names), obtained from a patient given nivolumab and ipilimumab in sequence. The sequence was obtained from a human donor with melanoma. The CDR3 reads CASSYGTVTDEQYF. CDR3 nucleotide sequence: TGTGCCAGCAGTTACGGGACAGTCACGGACGAGCAGTACTTC.